This passage covers 15 T cell receptor beta chains from one sample sequenced in a study of T cells after yellow fever vaccination. A single record per CDR3 protein comes from TCRdb applying MiXCR to the 5' RACE reads. The sample lists 250,000 or so distinct CDR3 sequences; less than 7.5% were seen once. This material consisted of CD4+ T cells sorted from PBMCs, taken on the day of the yellow fever booster vaccination. These receptors were taken from a man aged 30-40 years who received the YFV17D yellow fever vaccine.

In this sample, this clonotype turned up many times. V is TRBV6-5 and J is TRBJ2-5; possible D gene TRBD1, 6 bases. V was trimmed by 2 bases and J by 4 bases, leaving 8 bases between them. The CDR3 covers 13 residues. The germline gives CDR1 MNHEY, CDR2 SVGAGI. Here the CDR3 DNA reads TGTGCCAGCAGTTACGTACAGGGAGAGACCCAGTACTTC. Its translation: CASSYVQGETQYF.

A few counts support this clonotype. The V gene is TRBV5-1, the J gene TRBJ2-6, with TRBD2 matching over 9 bases. The CDR3 spans 18 residues. V dropped 0 bases and J dropped 2; count of bases not matched to a gene: 6. CDR1 is SGHRS and CDR2 is YFSETQ in the germline V gene. CDR3 DNA sequence: TGCGCCAGCAGCTTGGGACTAGCGGACCCACCTGGGGCCAACGTCCTGACTTTC. This encodes CASSLGLADPPGANVLTF. Combining the CDR3 with reference TRBV5-1 and TRBJ2-6 gives the whole variable domain KAGVTQTPRYLIKTRGQQVTLSCSPISGHRSVSWYQQTPGQGLQFLFEYFSETQRNKGNFPGRFSGRQFSNSRSEMNVSTLELGDSALYLCASSLGLADPPGANVLTFGAGSRLTVL.

This clonotype was detected ten times or more. The chain links TRBV6-1 to TRBJ2-5, with D hard to call. Germline values: CDR1 MNHNS, CDR2 SASEGT. This CDR3 contains 13 residues. With 6 bases removed from V and 3 bases from J, the gap between germline ends came to 11 bases. This chain's CDR3 is CASRLWTEETQYF. DNA for the CDR3: TGTGCCAGCAGACTCTGGACGGAAGAGACCCAGTACTTC.

This clonotype was detected a few times. Written as DNA, the CDR3 is TGTGCCAGCAGCCTGCTAGCTTACAATGAGCAGTTCTTC. Protein: CASSLLAYNEQFF. This chain uses TRBV5-4 with TRBJ2-1; tentatively, D is TRBD2 (5 bases). The V end was cut by 4 bases, the J end by 4 bases, with 9 bases between. CDR1 SGHNT and CDR2 YYREEE come from the germline V gene (reference sequence). CDR3 length: 13 residues.

The CDR3: CASSQGLAGVTGELFF. Here the CDR3 DNA reads TGCGCCAGCAGCCAAGGGCTAGCGGGTGTCACCGGGGAGCTGTTTTTT. The chain combines TRBV4-3 with TRBJ2-2, with 8 bases aligning to TRBD2. Trimming cost V 1 base and J 4 bases; bases outside gene matches: 5. Germline assignment: CDR1 LGHNA and CDR2 YSLEER. CDR3 size: 16 residues.

This clonotype was counted ten times or more. The chain has TRBV29-1 and TRBJ2-1; 8 positions agree with TRBD1. Germline loops: CDR1 SQVTM, CDR2 ANQGSEA. J was trimmed by 9 bases and V by 8 bases; bases with no gene match: 15. The CDR3 has 14 amino acids. The CDR3 coding sequence is TGCAGCTTCACAGGACAGGGCGTACTTGGTGAGCAGTTCTTC. Its protein is CSFTGQGVLGEQFF.

This clonotype has just a few counts. The chain joins TRBV7-9 to TRBJ1-5; weak D call: TRBD1 (6 bases). Germline V gene sequence: CDR1 SEHNR, CDR2 FQNEAQ (reference sequence). The V and J ends lost 5 bases and 4 bases respectively, with 15 bases between them. The CDR3 loop spans 15 amino acids. The CDR3 sequence: CASSPTGALNQPQHF. CDR3 bases: TGTGCCAGCAGCCCAACGGGGGCACTTAATCAGCCCCAGCATTTT.

The chain recombines TRBV7-2 with TRBJ1-5, with D possibly being TRBD1 (6 bases). This CDR3 is built from 14 residues. The ends were cut back, 3 bases at V and 6 bases at J, with 12 bases in the middle. From germline, CDR1 is SGHTA and CDR2 FQGNSA. Here the CDR3 reads CASSLGGSGQPQHF. The DNA of the CDR3 is TGTGCCAGCAGCTTGGGGGGCTCTGGTCAGCCCCAGCATTTT.

This clonotype was counted at least ten times. The V call is TRBV7-2, the J call TRBJ1-2; D is undetermined. Germline V gives CDR1 SGHTA, CDR2 FQGNSA. Deletions cut 6 bases from V and 0 bases from J, with 11 bases between. The CDR3 loop spans 14 amino acids. The CDR3 loop reads CASSIDGSNYGYTF. The CDR3 DNA reads as TGTGCCAGCAGTATCGACGGGTCTAACTATGGCTACACCTTC.

The chain uses TRBV7-9 and TRBJ2-2; D may be TRBD1 (6 bases). The CDR3 totals 16 residues. Trimming pared 5 bases from V and 5 bases from J, leaving 18 bases between. Per germline, CDR1 SEHNR and CDR2 FQNEAQ (reference sequence). Here the CDR3 reads CASSPGTPLGTGELFF. The CDR3 region has the DNA TGTGCCAGCAGCCCAGGGACACCGCTAGGGACCGGGGAGCTGTTTTTT.

The rearrangement joins TRBV20-1 to TRBJ2-3; 9 nucleotides align to TRBD1. V shed 5 bases and J 6 bases; nucleotides not matched to a gene: 12. The CDR3 sequence is 15 residues long. CDR1 is DFQATT and CDR2 is SNEGSKA in the germline V gene (reference sequence). The DNA of the CDR3 is TGCAGTGCTCTATACAGGGGGCCCCCCAGGGATACGCAGTATTTT. Its protein product is CSALYRGPPRDTQYF.

This clonotype was seen only a few times. V and J are TRBV4-3 and TRBJ2-7; D not resolved. CDR1 and CDR2 (germline): LGHNA, YSLEER. This CDR3 contains 15 residues. Between the trimmed V and J ends, which lost 0 bases and 0 bases, there was a span of 9 bases. The CDR3 here is CASSQERVSSYEQYF. The CDR3 nucleotides read TGCGCCAGCAGCCAAGAAAGGGTCAGCTCCTACGAGCAGTACTTC.

This clonotype occurred a few times. The V and J genes are TRBV6-2 or TRBV6-3 and TRBJ2-7; 9 nucleotides line up with TRBD2. Germline CDR1 MNHEY, CDR2 SVGEGT. The J segment lost 6 bases and the V segment lost 0 bases, leaving 6 bases of the junction unmatched. There are 15 residues in the CDR3. CDR3 in amino acids: CASSYSSSGSFEQYF. The CDR3 DNA is TGTGCCAGCAGTTACTCCAGTAGCGGGAGTTTCGAGCAGTACTTC.

This clonotype was found many times. The chain employs TRBV12-3 or TRBV12-4 and TRBJ1-1; D might be TRBD1 (6 bases). V lost 7 bases and J lost 0, with 15 bases in between. This CDR3 region has 15 residues. The CDR3 DNA is TGTGCCAGCAACACCGACAGGCTCCTGAACACTGAAGCTTTCTTT. Amino acid sequence: CASNTDRLLNTEAFF.

On this clonotype itself: A much larger clone is a single base away; this may be a read error. In this CDR3 the conserved last residue, phenylalanine or tryptophan, is missing, so a read error is likely. The CDR3 loop is CSPAPRGAGNTIYS. CDR3 bases: TGCAGCCCCGCCCCGAGAGGAGCTGGAAACACCATATATTCT. The V gene is TRBV20-1, the J gene TRBJ1-3; D is ambiguous. In germline, CDR1 is DFQATT, CDR2 SNEGSKA (reference sequence). The length of the CDR3 is 14 residues.